The rows below give T cell receptor beta chains drawn from one sample of a study of regulatory and conventional T cells in RAG deficiency. Some clones are missing from TCRdb's copy, which holds only in-frame ones; the method was immunoSEQ multiplex PCR. The sample lists 24,000 or so clones; about 92% were seen once. This same sample was also taken into another study, of regulatory T cells.

Sequenced input: CD4+ T cells sorted from blood. These receptors were collected from a human donor in good health. CDR3s include the opening cysteine and the closing phenylalanine or tryptophan. A D gene is named only where the DNA matches it firmly. Size values are once, few and many counts, or a class for expanded clones, and some rows have none.

D gene: -
clone size: -
V gene: TRBV30
J gene: TRBJ1-4
CDR3 DNA: TGTGCCTGGATCCCCGCGGGGGGCAGTGAAAAACTGTTTTTT
CDR3 protein: CAWIPAGGSEKLFF

D gene: -
clone size: -
V gene: TRBV6-1
J gene: TRBJ1-6
CDR3 DNA: TGTGCCAGCAGTGAGATGTCATCCGATAATTCACCCCTCCACTTT
CDR3 protein: CASSEMSSDNSPLHF

D gene: -
clone size: -
V gene: TRBV30
J gene: TRBJ1-2
CDR3 DNA: TGTGCCTGGGACAGGAGTAACTATGGCTACACCTTC
CDR3 protein: CAWDRSNYGYTF

D gene: -
clone size: once
V gene: TRBV28
J gene: TRBJ1-2
CDR3 DNA: TGTGCCAGCAGTCCAAGGACCCTGCAGTCCTATGGCTACACCTTC
CDR3 protein: CASSPRTLQSYGYTF

D gene: -
clone size: -
V gene: TRBV28
J gene: TRBJ1-1
CDR3 DNA: TGTGCCAGCAGTTTTCGTGGGGTTAACACTGAAGCTTTCTTT
CDR3 protein: CASSFRGVNTEAFF

D gene: TRBD2
clone size: -
V gene: TRBV7-2
J gene: TRBJ2-7
CDR3 DNA: TGTGCCAGCAGCTTAGCTGCGGGACTAGCGGCATACGAGCAGTACTTC
CDR3 protein: CASSLAAGLAAYEQYF

D gene: TRBD2
clone size: -
V gene: TRBV7-7
J gene: TRBJ2-5
CDR3 DNA: TGTGCTAGCAGCCCGATAGCGGGAGAGACCCAGTACTTC
CDR3 protein: CASSPIAGETQYF

D gene: TRBD1
clone size: -
V gene: TRBV19
J gene: TRBJ1-1
CDR3 DNA: TGTGCCAGTAGTTCTCACCCCGGGACAGGGGATGGGGAAGCTTTCTTT
CDR3 protein: CASSSHPGTGDGEAFF

D gene: TRBD2
clone size: -
V gene: TRBV5-1
J gene: TRBJ2-5
CDR3 DNA: TGCGCCAGCAGCTTGGGACCGGGACTAGCGGGAGATAAAGAGACCCAGTACTTC
CDR3 protein: CASSLGPGLAGDKETQYF

D gene: TRBD1
clone size: few
V gene: TRBV29-1
J gene: TRBJ1-1
CDR3 DNA: TGCAGCGTTTGGACAGGGTTGAACACTGAAGCTTTCTTT
CDR3 protein: CSVWTGLNTEAFF

D gene: -
clone size: -
V gene: TRBV7-9
J gene: TRBJ2-5
CDR3 DNA: TGTGCCAGCAGCTTAAATCTCAGGGACGGGGAGACCCAGTACTTC
CDR3 protein: CASSLNLRDGETQYF

D gene: -
clone size: -
V gene: TRBV18
J gene: TRBJ2-6
CDR3 DNA: TGTGCCAGCTCAGCCGAGAGCTCTGGGGCCAACGTCCTGACTTTC
CDR3 protein: CASSAESSGANVLTF

D gene: TRBD2
clone size: -
V gene: TRBV19
J gene: TRBJ2-7
CDR3 DNA: TGTGCCAGTAGTAGAGCGGGAGGTCTGGAAACCTACGAGCAGTACTTC
CDR3 protein: CASSRAGGLETYEQYF

D gene: -
clone size: -
V gene: TRBV30
J gene: TRBJ1-1
CDR3 DNA: TGTGCCTGGAGTATGACAGTGAACACTGAAGCTTTCTTT
CDR3 protein: CAWSMTVNTEAFF

D gene: -
clone size: -
V gene: TRBV25-1
J gene: TRBJ1-2
CDR3 DNA: TGTGCCAGCAGTGAATCATATGGCTACACCTTC
CDR3 protein: CASSESYGYTF

D gene: -
clone size: -
V gene: TRBV7-8
J gene: TRBJ1-2
CDR3 DNA: TGTGCCAGCAGCCCGGACGGGCTGAACTATGGCTACACCTTC
CDR3 protein: CASSPDGLNYGYTF

D gene: -
clone size: -
V gene: TRBV7-9
J gene: TRBJ2-7
CDR3 DNA: TGTGCCAGCAGCCCGAACCCCACAGTCTCCTACGAGCAGTACTTC
CDR3 protein: CASSPNPTVSYEQYF

D gene: TRBD2
clone size: -
V gene: TRBV5-6
J gene: TRBJ2-3
CDR3 DNA: TGTGCCAGCAGCCCCCGGGGGGGGGTTGGGGATACGCAGTATTTT
CDR3 protein: CASSPRGGVGDTQYF

D gene: -
clone size: once
V gene: TRBV19
J gene: TRBJ1-6
CDR3 DNA: TGTGCCAGTAGTATCGGACAGCTCGGAAATTCACCCCTCCACTTT
CDR3 protein: CASSIGQLGNSPLHF

D gene: TRBD2
clone size: -
V gene: TRBV7-2
J gene: TRBJ2-6
CDR3 DNA: TGTGCCAGCAGCCCATATGTGGGCGGGAGGGAGACCGGGGCCAACGTCCTGACTTTC
CDR3 protein: CASSPYVGGRETGANVLTF

D gene: -
clone size: -
V gene: TRBV6-6
J gene: TRBJ1-4
CDR3 DNA: TGTGCCAGCAGTTACCTAGATGCAGGGGCGGCTGAAAAACTGTTTTTT
CDR3 protein: CASSYLDAGAAEKLFF

D gene: TRBD2
clone size: -
V gene: TRBV5-5
J gene: TRBJ2-3
CDR3 DNA: TGTGCCAGCAGCCAACTGGGGGGGGCAGATACGCAGTATTTT
CDR3 protein: CASSQLGGADTQYF

D gene: -
clone size: -
V gene: TRBV4-1
J gene: TRBJ1-2
CDR3 DNA: TGCGCCAGCAGCCAAGGGCAGACAGGCCCAGATGGCTACACCTTC
CDR3 protein: CASSQGQTGPDGYTF

D gene: TRBD1
clone size: few
V gene: TRBV6-5
J gene: TRBJ2-7
CDR3 DNA: TGTGCCAGCAGAAGGGGACAGGGGGCGTACGAGCAGTACTTC
CDR3 protein: CASRRGQGAYEQYF

D gene: -
clone size: -
V gene: TRBV19
J gene: TRBJ1-5
CDR3 DNA: TGTGCCAGTAGTATACTAAATAGCAATCAGCCCCAGCATTTT
CDR3 protein: CASSILNSNQPQHF

D gene: -
clone size: few
V gene: TRBV5-1
J gene: TRBJ1-1
CDR3 DNA: TGCGCCAGCAGCTTGCAGGGATGGGGGAACACTGAAGCTTTCTTT
CDR3 protein: CASSLQGWGNTEAFF

D gene: -
clone size: once
V gene: TRBV19
J gene: TRBJ2-1
CDR3 DNA: TGTGCCAGTAATACTGGGGGGAGTCGGTCTGCCCATGAGCAGTTCTTC
CDR3 protein: CASNTGGSRSAHEQFF

D gene: TRBD1
clone size: -
V gene: TRBV6-1
J gene: TRBJ2-3
CDR3 DNA: TGTGCCAGCAGTTCACCGGGACAGGGCCCAGATACGCAGTATTTT
CDR3 protein: CASSSPGQGPDTQYF

D gene: -
clone size: -
V gene: TRBV5-6
J gene: TRBJ2-1
CDR3 DNA: TGTGCCAGCAGCCCGGACGGGAGAGGCAATGAGCAGTTCTTC
CDR3 protein: CASSPDGRGNEQFF

D gene: -
clone size: -
V gene: TRBV28
J gene: TRBJ2-2
CDR3 DNA: TGTGCCAGCAGTCCCATCGGTTCGAACACCGGGGAGCTGTTTTTT
CDR3 protein: CASSPIGSNTGELFF

D gene: TRBD1
clone size: -
V gene: TRBV5-4
J gene: TRBJ2-7
CDR3 DNA: TGTGCCAGCAGCGCGACAGGGTCCTACGAGCAGTACTTC
CDR3 protein: CASSATGSYEQYF

D gene: TRBD1
clone size: -
V gene: TRBV10-1
J gene: TRBJ1-1
CDR3 DNA: TGCGCCAGAACGGGCAAACAGGGGGGGCCTGAAGCTTTCTTT
CDR3 protein: CARTGKQGGPEAFF

D gene: TRBD2
clone size: -
V gene: TRBV4-1
J gene: TRBJ2-1
CDR3 DNA: TGCGCCAGCAGCCAAACCGGGACTAGCGGGGGAAATGAGCAGTTCTTC
CDR3 protein: CASSQTGTSGGNEQFF

D gene: -
clone size: -
V gene: TRBV5-1
J gene: TRBJ1-1
CDR3 DNA: TGCGCCAGCAGCTTGGGGGGAGGGTCCACTGAAGCTTTCTTT
CDR3 protein: CASSLGGGSTEAFF

D gene: -
clone size: -
V gene: TRBV18
J gene: TRBJ1-2
CDR3 DNA: TGTGCCAGCTCACCACGGCTGACCGATGGCTACACCTTC
CDR3 protein: CASSPRLTDGYTF

D gene: TRBD2
clone size: -
V gene: TRBV10-2
J gene: TRBJ2-7
CDR3 DNA: TGCGCCAGCATCACTAGCGGGGGTTACGAGCAGTACTTC
CDR3 protein: CASITSGGYEQYF

D gene: TRBD2
clone size: once
V gene: TRBV15
J gene: TRBJ2-7
CDR3 DNA: TGTGCCACCAGCAGAGATGATGGGGGAGGGGTGCAGTACTTC
CDR3 protein: CATSRDDGGGVQYF

D gene: TRBD2
clone size: once
V gene: TRBV5-1
J gene: TRBJ2-5
CDR3 DNA: TGCGCCAGCAGCCCCGCTTCTAGCGGGGAGGGGACCCAGTACTTC
CDR3 protein: CASSPASSGEGTQYF

D gene: -
clone size: few
V gene: TRBV6-1
J gene: TRBJ1-5
CDR3 DNA: TGTGCCAGCAGAACAGGCCCAAATCAGCCCCAGCATTTT
CDR3 protein: CASRTGPNQPQHF

D gene: TRBD1
clone size: -
V gene: TRBV6-6
J gene: TRBJ1-4
CDR3 DNA: TGTGCCAGCAGTTCCGACAGGGGTAATGAAAAACTGTTTTTT
CDR3 protein: CASSSDRGNEKLFF